This section outlines one T cell receptor (beta chain) sequence together with its context. Germline-derived CDR1 and CDR2 are MDHEN and SYDVKM. The CDR3 spans 20 residues. Trimming removed 4 bases from V and 6 bases from J; junction bases left unmatched: 18. Study processing details: The authors estimated nucleated cell counts from reference gene primer amplification. TCRdb's copy holds only in-frame clones and misses some; the assay was immunoSEQ multiplex PCR. V and J calls and clone size come straight from that table; D and trimming were deduced from the DNA. This sample carries about 150,000 clones, over 90% of them seen once, and the ten largest clones take 0.45% to 0.65%. This sample is part of a study of blood T cell repertoires in COVID-19.

The clonotype was recovered from a man over 45 with acute or convalescent COVID-19. This chain connects TRBV28 to TRBJ2-1; 13 positions match TRBD2. Sequenced sample: peripheral blood. CDR3 in DNA: TGTGCCAGCAGTTCCCCCACACCGGCAAAGACTAGCGGGAGGCTCAATGAGCAGTTCTTC. It translates to CASSSPTPAKTSGRLNEQFF.